There are a few counts of the clone carrying this T cell receptor (beta chain). TCR beta sequencing was performed on blood CD8+ and CD4+ T cells. Random hexamers were used to reverse transcribe roughly 0.45 to 1 ug of RNA. An immunoSEQ multiplex PCR generated amplified TCR beta CDR3 products spanning 54 Vbeta and 13 Jbeta. TCRdb itself ran the immunoSEQ multiplex PCR reads through MiXCR, one entry per CDR3 protein. The sample has roughly 120,000 distinct CDR3 sequences; about 95% are singletons. These data are taken from a study of CD8 T cells in Susac syndrome. J was trimmed by 4 bases and V by 1 base; bases with no gene match: 3. Per the germline V gene, CDR1 is SQVTM and CDR2 is ANQGSEA. The CDR3 is 13 residues long.

The specimen sequenced was CD4+ T cells from PBMCs. The chain is built from TRBV29-1 and TRBJ2-7, with TRBD1 matching over 8 bases. This receptor was obtained from a human donor in good health. The CDR3: CSVEGQGAYEQYF. The CDR3 nucleotides read TGCAGCGTTGAAGGGCAGGGGGCTTACGAGCAGTACTTC.